These T cell receptor beta chains were read from a single sample in a study of CXCR3-negative and CXCR3-positive naive CD8 T cells. TCRdb reworked the 5' RACE reads into one entry per CDR3 protein, no DNA. Its clone listing holds around 41,000 distinct CDR3 sequences. The sample comprised memory CD8+ T cells from blood. The receptors derive from a human donor in good health. Some clones in this sample may be carry-over from other donors' samples. CDR3s include the opening cysteine and the closing phenylalanine or tryptophan.

V gene,J gene,CDR3 protein
TRBV7-3,TRBJ2-7,CASSFLGNSYEQYF
TRBV27,TRBJ2-7,CASSLAGQTASYEQYF
TRBV6-6,TRBJ2-1,CASSYAPSGAYNEQFF
TRBV5-5,TRBJ1-4,CASSLVPFLLLEKLFF
TRBV19,TRBJ2-1,CASSITTGNEQFF
TRBV7-6,TRBJ2-1,CASSLEPGYNEQFF
TRBV29-1,TRBJ2-1,CSVDQGFYNEQFF
TRBV11-2,TRBJ2-7,CASSQPTGALYEQYF
TRBV19,TRBJ1-2,CASSIDHRAALYGYTF
TRBV7-2,TRBJ2-5,CASSLIAGGHETQYF
TRBV6-2/TRBV6-3,TRBJ2-7,CASSHGGQPAEQYF
TRBV29-1,TRBJ2-1,CSVEVLDREYNEQFF
TRBV20-1,TRBJ1-1,CSALGVLGEAFF
TRBV6-4,TRBJ2-1,CASSVGDKGEQFF
TRBV6-2/TRBV6-3,TRBJ2-2,CASSRPHRETNTGELFF
TRBV14,TRBJ2-7,CASSPGQGAYEQYF
TRBV4-3,TRBJ1-1,CASSQGTMNTEAFF
TRBV10-3,TRBJ2-7,CAISEWGEHYEQYF
TRBV7-9,TRBJ2-5,CASSLVEVGETQYF
TRBV5-6,TRBJ2-7,CASSYTIVSDEQYF
TRBV6-5,TRBJ2-7,CASRPQGNSYEQYF
TRBV7-8,TRBJ2-7,CASSLSSLSYEQYF
TRBV20-1,TRBJ1-6,CSARDSRISPLHF
TRBV7-8,TRBJ2-3,CASRHNAGLSTDTQYF
TRBV7-9,TRBJ2-1,CASSTGPYNQQFF
TRBV2,TRBJ2-7,CASRAPGLVPGEQYF
TRBV7-2,TRBJ2-3,CASSYRMKTSGGWDTQYF
TRBV7-9,TRBJ2-7,CASSLPLGEQYF
TRBV29-1,TRBJ2-1,CSVDRDNYNEQFF
TRBV7-2,TRBJ2-3,CASNGGVSDTQYF